This T cell receptor (beta chain) was identified during a study of blood T cell repertoires in COVID-19. Only in-frame clones appear in the TCRdb table, and some are missing; sequencing was by immunoSEQ multiplex PCR. Of some 460,000 clones in the sample, around nine tenths were seen once. CDR3 size: 16 residues. The V gene's germline CDR1 is MDHEN and CDR2 SYDVKM. V dropped 6 bases and J dropped 4; count of bases not matched to a gene: 9. Sequences were obtained from peripheral blood. The chain carries TRBV28 and TRBJ1-3; 10 bases align to TRBD1. This TCR was sampled from a woman younger than 45 with acute or convalescent COVID-19. The chain's CDR3 is CASSNAGTGDGNTIYF. In DNA form, the CDR3 reads TGTGCCAGCAGCAATGCCGGGACAGGGGACGGAAACACCATATATTTT.